This section outlines one T cell receptor beta chain sequence together with its context. This clonotype turned up a few times. This clone's antigen is unknown. No clone much larger than this one lies a single base away; base qualities are absent. The data are from a study of response to subunit inactivated influenza vaccine listed by TCRdb under 2018. Regarding the study in general: Deep quantitative T cell receptor repertoire profiling was used in the study to track responses to a trivalent subunit inactivated influenza vaccine.

The full study reports these points: It was suggested by the authors that each seasonal influenza vaccination may recruit only a limited number of new T cells.

Library prep was done by RT-PCR. The run used an Illumina HiSeq 2500. TCRdb redid the processing of the public reads, applying fastp at Q25 and MiXCR, and retained in-frame beta chains. CDR3 protein duplicates are merged, each entry listing the most common genes and DNA. The sample yields a few hundred thousand distinct CDR3 sequences; 20% to 25% were counted once. 10% of the sample is held by the ten biggest clonotypes. A distance of 9 bases separates the germline ends of V and J, which lose 5 bases and 2 bases respectively. The CDR3, from cysteine to phenylalanine, totals 13 residues. Only the CDR3 DNA is retained, 39 bases long and in frame from the first base. From a lookup of the germline V gene (reference sequence), CDR1 and CDR2 are SEHNR and FQNEAQ.

This specimen was PBMCs from blood, taken approximately 20 months after vaccination. The receptor was isolated from a man aged 50 to 75 who received an inactivated influenza vaccine. Donor details come from another sample of the same person, matched by shared clones. The rearrangement combines TRBV7-9 with TRBJ1-1, and perhaps TRBD1 as D gene, on 5 matching bases. Here is the DNA: TGTGCCAGCAGCAGGACATTTAACACTGAAGCTTTCTTT. This encodes CASSRTFNTEAFF.